One TCR beta chain is described in this entry. In the original analysis: The authors estimated nucleated cell counts from reference gene primer amplification. Only in-frame clones appear in the TCRdb table, and some are missing; sequencing was by immunoSEQ multiplex PCR. V and J calls and clone size are those listed in that table; D and trimming were worked out from the DNA. The sample has approximately 170,000 clones; about 85% are singletons. This sample is drawn from a study of blood T cell repertoires in COVID-19. Study-level background: COVID-19 samples, acute and convalescent, were from the United States, Italy and Spain.

This TCR was sampled from a woman between 50 and 59 years old who had recovered from COVID-19. The sample was PBMCs or T cells enriched from blood (not recorded which).

The CDR3 DNA is TGTGCCAGTAGTATACCCTCCCCGGGACTCCGTTCACCCCTCCACTTT. Amino acids: CASSIPSPGLRSPLHF. The chain employs TRBV19 and TRBJ1-6, with D possibly matching TRBD1 (5 bases). V gave up 2 bases and J gave up 9 bases, with 17 bases separating them. CDR3 size: 16 residues. Germline lookup yields CDR1 LNHDA and CDR2 SQIVND (reference sequence).